This T cell receptor beta chain comes out of a study of T cell repertoires in aging, cancer and after chemotherapy. TCR beta rearrangements were amplified from peripheral blood genomic DNA. Germline V lookup: CDR1 SGHNT, CDR2 YYREEE (reference sequence). The junction had 4 bases not matched to a gene; V was cut back by 2 bases and J by 4 bases. The CDR3 runs 14 residues. A mixed TRB-A/B primer pool amplified rearranged TRB by multiplex touch-down PCR. TCRdb re-called the multiplex PCR reads with MiXCR, one entry per CDR3 protein. The table has roughly 4,100 distinct CDR3 sequences, under 30% seen once.

The sample comprised blood. The genes are TRBV5-4 and TRBJ1-2; 8 positions match TRBD1. The clonotype comes from a human donor with a solid tumor. CDR3 protein: CASSLTGGFYGYTF. The CDR3 DNA sequence: TGTGCCAGCAGCTTAACAGGGGGGTTCTATGGCTACACCTTC.